The rows below give T cell receptor beta chains drawn from one sample of a study of blood T cell repertoires in COVID-19. Using immunoSEQ multiplex PCR, the repertoire was profiled, and TCRdb retains in-frame clones only, with some absent. The sample lists about 180,000 clones, 88% occurring once. The sequencing sample was made of peripheral blood. These receptors all stem from a woman aged 25 to 45 with acute or convalescent COVID-19. The CDR3 runs from the conserved cysteine through the conserved F or W. The D gene is left open where the match is weak. Some rows have no size entry. The others give once, few or many, or a class for an expanded clone.

d_gene,abundance,j_gene,v_gene,CDR3aa,CDR3nt
TRBD2,.,TRBJ2-1,TRBV5-6,CASSLMGLAGPNEQFF,TGTGCCAGCAGCTTAATGGGACTAGCGGGACCTAATGAGCAGTTCTTC
TRBD1,.,TRBJ1-2,TRBV2,CASLSTGTLGFF,TGTGCCAGCTTGTCGACAGGGACCTTGGGGTTCTTC
.,.,TRBJ1-2,TRBV13,CASSLSGYNGYTF,TGTGCCAGCAGCTTATCCGGGTACAATGGCTACACCTTC
.,.,TRBJ1-6,TRBV20-1,CSASPNSPLHF,TGCAGTGCTAGCCCGAATTCACCCCTCCACTTT
TRBD2,few,TRBJ2-2,TRBV6-6,CASSYQTSASGELFF,TGTGCCAGCAGTTACCAGACTAGCGCATCGGGGGAGCTGTTTTTT
.,.,TRBJ1-6,TRBV15,CATSRDNRALHF,TGTGCCACCAGCAGAGATAACCGGGCCCTCCACTTT
.,.,TRBJ1-2,TRBV30,CAWSVLHGYTF,TGTGCCTGGAGTGTACTGCATGGCTACACCTTC
TRBD2,.,TRBJ2-3,TRBV6-5,CATGLAGTDTQYF,TGTGCCACCGGACTAGCGGGGACAGATACGCAGTATTTT
.,.,TRBJ2-3,TRBV20-1,CSASFPDTQYF,TGCAGTGCTAGCTTTCCCGATACGCAGTATTTT
TRBD1,.,TRBJ1-3,TRBV9,CASSWTGEDTIYF,TGTGCCAGCTCCTGGACAGGGGAAGACACCATATATTTT
.,.,TRBJ2-2,TRBV5-5,CASSPDSSFTGELFF,TGTGCCAGCAGCCCGGACAGCAGCTTTACCGGGGAGCTGTTTTTT
.,few,TRBJ1-6,TRBV2,CASYPRFGSHNSPLHF,TGTGCCAGCTACCCGAGGTTCGGGTCACATAATTCACCCCTCCACTTT
TRBD2,.,TRBJ2-1,TRBV4-2,CASSQDLTSGRLGEQFF,TGTGCCAGCAGCCAAGATTTAACTAGCGGGAGGCTGGGTGAGCAGTTCTTC
.,.,TRBJ2-7,TRBV6-5,CASMAAYEQYF,TGTGCCAGCATGGCAGCCTACGAGCAGTACTTC
.,few,TRBJ1-3,TRBV29-1,CSVVVAGNTIYF,TGCAGCGTTGTGGTAGCTGGAAACACCATATATTTT
TRBD2,.,TRBJ2-1,TRBV5-6,CASGRSGSAFNEQFF,TGTGCCAGCGGCCGAAGCGGGAGTGCGTTCAATGAGCAGTTCTTC
TRBD2,.,TRBJ2-1,TRBV28,CASGREISEQFF,TGTGCCAGCGGGCGGGAGATCAGTGAGCAGTTCTTC
TRBD1,.,TRBJ1-4,TRBV27,CASKGARNEKLFF,TGTGCCAGCAAGGGGGCAAGAAATGAAAAACTGTTTTTT
TRBD2,.,TRBJ2-1,TRBV27,CASGLSGTGGPSEQFF,TGTGCCAGCGGGCTATCCGGAACGGGAGGGCCAAGTGAGCAGTTCTTC
.,once,TRBJ1-2,TRBV28,CASSPRVSPGGYTF,TGTGCCAGCAGTCCCCGCGTTTCGCCGGGGGGCTACACCTTC
TRBD1,.,TRBJ2-1,TRBV15,CATSRGDRGRGEQFF,TGTGCCACCAGCAGAGGGGACAGGGGGCGAGGTGAGCAGTTCTTC
.,.,TRBJ2-2,TRBV6-5,CASRVDSPGELFF,TGTGCCAGCAGAGTAGACAGCCCCGGGGAGCTGTTTTTT
TRBD2,.,TRBJ2-5,TRBV5-4,CASSSGTSGRRQETQYF,TGTGCCAGCAGCTCTGGGACTAGCGGGAGAAGACAAGAGACCCAGTACTTC
.,.,TRBJ2-1,TRBV2,CASGSGFDEQFF,TGTGCCAGCGGCTCCGGGTTCGATGAGCAGTTCTTC
TRBD2,few,TRBJ2-3,TRBV27,CASSLSIAGDTDTQYF,TGTGCCAGCAGTTTATCGATAGCGGGAGACACAGATACGCAGTATTTT
.,.,TRBJ1-6,TRBV10-3,CAATSSYNSPLHF,TGTGCCGCCACGAGCTCCTATAATTCACCCCTCCACTTT
.,.,TRBJ1-4,TRBV3-1/TRBV3-2,CASSQGWGLDEKLFF,TGTGCCAGCAGCCAAGGGTGGGGGCTGGATGAAAAACTGTTTTTT
.,.,TRBJ1-1,TRBV3-1/TRBV3-2,CASSQAGVASAFF,TGTGCCAGCAGCCAAGCGGGGGTTGCGTCAGCTTTCTTT
.,.,TRBJ2-7,TRBV5-1,CASSPSYTSIPYYEQYF,TGCGCCAGCAGCCCGTCCTACACTAGTATACCCTACTACGAGCAGTACTTC
.,.,TRBJ1-1,TRBV6-5,CASRKTGNTEAFF,TGTGCCAGCAGAAAAACAGGGAACACTGAAGCTTTCTTT
.,.,TRBJ2-3,TRBV5-6,CASSRSGEGTDTQYF,TGTGCCAGCAGCCGGTCGGGGGAGGGCACAGATACGCAGTATTTT
TRBD2,.,TRBJ2-1,TRBV19,CASSVRAGAVNEQFF,TGTGCCAGTAGTGTCAGAGCGGGAGCTGTTAATGAGCAGTTCTTC
.,.,TRBJ2-3,TRBV5-5,CASSPWTGLWDTQYF,TGTGCCAGCAGCCCGTGGACTGGGTTATGGGATACGCAGTATTTT
TRBD2,.,TRBJ2-7,TRBV3-1/TRBV3-2,CASSPRPGLADYEQYF,TGTGCCAGCAGCCCACGCCCGGGACTAGCAGACTACGAGCAGTACTTC
TRBD2,.,TRBJ2-1,TRBV18,CASSPPSGGTYNEQFF,TGTGCCAGCTCACCTCCTAGCGGGGGGACCTACAATGAGCAGTTCTTC
TRBD1,.,TRBJ1-1,TRBV5-1,CASSPGDREDVKAFF,TGCGCCAGCAGCCCAGGGGACAGGGAGGATGTAAAAGCTTTCTTT
.,few,TRBJ1-6,TRBV3-1/TRBV3-2,CASSQDSPFIPENSPLHF,TGTGCCAGCAGCCAAGATAGTCCCTTCATTCCCGAAAATTCACCCCTCCACTTT
.,.,TRBJ2-7,TRBV28,CASLEQGGYEQYF,TGTGCCAGCCTGGAACAGGGCGGGTACGAGCAGTACTTC
.,.,TRBJ2-7,TRBV6-5,CASSRTSYEQYF,TGTGCCAGCAGTCGAACTAGCTACGAGCAGTACTTC
.,.,TRBJ1-4,TRBV23-1,CASSRCLRPQGEKLFF,TGCGCCAGCAGTCGGTGTTTAAGGCCCCAGGGTGAAAAACTGTTTTTT
.,.,TRBJ1-5,TRBV12-5,CASGSRTAESYSNQPQHF,TGTGCTAGTGGTTCACGAACAGCTGAGTCCTATAGCAATCAGCCCCAGCATTTT
.,.,TRBJ2-2,TRBV14,CASSAAGTGELFF,TGTGCCAGCAGCGCAGCGGGCACCGGGGAGCTGTTTTTT
.,.,TRBJ2-1,TRBV7-2,CASGPPYDEQFF,TGTGCCAGCGGGCCCCCTTATGATGAGCAGTTCTTC
TRBD2,few,TRBJ2-1,TRBV4-1,CASRPGLAGRNEQFF,TGCGCCAGCAGACCGGGACTAGCGGGACGCAATGAGCAGTTCTTC
.,.,TRBJ2-7,TRBV30,CAWSPQGYEQYF,TGTGCCTGGAGTCCACAGGGATACGAGCAGTACTTC
TRBD2,.,TRBJ2-7,TRBV5-1,CASSLADATTSGRYF,TGCGCCAGCAGCTTGGCCGACGCCACTACTAGCGGGCGGTACTTC
.,.,TRBJ1-1,TRBV5-1,CASRGGAISTEAFF,TGCGCCAGCAGAGGGGGGGCGATTAGCACTGAAGCTTTCTTT
TRBD1,.,TRBJ2-5,TRBV30,CAWSAPGGPKEWETQYF,TGTGCCTGGAGTGCCCCAGGGGGCCCTAAAGAGTGGGAGACCCAGTACTTC
.,once,TRBJ2-2,TRBV28,CASSLIRGGSTGELFF,TGTGCCAGCAGTTTAATAAGGGGCGGAAGTACCGGGGAGCTGTTTTTT
TRBD2,.,TRBJ2-5,TRBV5-4,CASSPGTIPAQETQYF,TGTGCCAGCAGCCCGGGGACTATCCCCGCCCAAGAGACCCAGTACTTC
.,.,TRBJ2-4,TRBV5-5,CASGIQAQGNIQYF,TGTGCCAGCGGGATTCAGGCCCAGGGGAACATTCAGTACTTC
.,.,TRBJ1-3,TRBV28,CASSLRQSSGNTIYF,TGTGCCAGCAGTCTGCGACAATCTTCTGGAAACACCATATATTTT
TRBD1,.,TRBJ1-2,TRBV29-1,CSVRQGATGYTF,TGCAGCGTTCGACAGGGGGCGACTGGCTACACCTTC
.,.,TRBJ1-3,TRBV30,CAWTRTGNSGNTIYF,TGTGCCTGGACAAGAACAGGGAACAGTGGAAACACCATATATTTT
.,.,TRBJ2-1,TRBV4-2,CASSQGLGSLREQFF,TGTGCCAGCAGCCAAGGACTCGGTAGCCTTCGTGAGCAGTTCTTC
.,.,TRBJ1-1,TRBV12-3/TRBV12-4,CASSFHLNTEAFF,TGTGCCAGCAGTTTCCATTTGAACACTGAAGCTTTCTTT
.,.,TRBJ2-1,TRBV19,CASSPRYNEQFF,TGTGCCAGTAGTCCCAGATACAATGAGCAGTTCTTC
.,.,TRBJ1-2,TRBV18,CASSPRQPNYGYTF,TGTGCCAGCTCACCAAGACAGCCTAACTATGGCTACACCTTC
TRBD2,.,TRBJ2-4,TRBV20-1,CSAPGGIQYF,TGCAGTGCCCCCGGGGGGATTCAGTACTTC